The 25 T cell receptor beta chains given below trace back to one sample, sequenced in a study of CD8+ T cells in alopecia areata. Extracted RNA was reverse transcribed, and the resulting cDNA served as sequencing template. Method: immunoSEQ multiplex PCR; TCRdb's copy keeps in-frame clones and lacks some. Of 200,000 or so clones in the sample, 56% were seen once. What was sequenced was CD8+ T cells sorted from blood. Source of these receptors: a human donor in good health.

This chain links TRBV7-2 with TRBJ2-1; D possibly corresponds to TRBD2 (5 bases). V was cut by 11 bases and J by 6 bases, with 11 bases left in between. Germline V gives CDR1 SGHTA, CDR2 FQGNSA. CDR3 length: 11 amino acids. CDR3 coding DNA: TGTGCCCTTAGCGACCCCAATGAGCAGTTCTTC. Encoded protein: CALSDPNEQFF.

The chain uses TRBV29-1 and TRBJ1-1; D is unclear. This CDR3 spans 16 amino acids. The V gene lost 1 base and the J gene lost 1 base, with 16 bases spanning the gap. Germline assignment: CDR1 SQVTM and CDR2 ANQGSEA. The CDR3 DNA follows: TGCAGCGTTGAAGGAGGGTTAGGCAGAGGGAACACTGAAGCTTTCTTT. This codes for CSVEGGLGRGNTEAFF.

The chain uses TRBV13 and TRBJ1-4; D is uncertain. Germline CDR1 is PRHDT and CDR2 is FYEKMQ (reference sequence). The ends were cut back, 3 bases at V and 8 bases at J, with 4 bases in the middle. This CDR3 spans 11 amino acids. The CDR3 spells CASSLREKLFF. In nucleotides, the CDR3 is TGTGCCAGCAGCTTGCGGGAAAAACTGTTTTTT.

The chain recombines TRBV19 with TRBJ2-2; the D gene is possibly TRBD1 (6 bases). CDR1 and CDR2 from the germline V gene are LNHDA and SQIVND (reference sequence). V lost 7 bases and J lost 4, with 13 bases in between. The CDR3 is 14 amino acids. The CDR3 DNA is TGTGCCAGTAATCCAGGGGTCGTCACCGGGGAGCTGTTTTTT. It codes for CASNPGVVTGELFF.

This sequence joins TRBV29-1 and TRBJ2-7; tentative D call: TRBD1 (6 bases). This CDR3 contains 13 residues. Trimming left V 4 bases short and J 4 bases short, with 14 bases between. Germline V gene lookup returns CDR1 SQVTM and CDR2 ANQGSEA. CDR3 loop: CSVAATGPYEQYF. The CDR3 nucleotides are TGCAGCGTTGCGGCGACAGGTCCTTACGAGCAGTACTTC.

The chain uses TRBV7-6 and TRBJ2-5, with D tentatively TRBD1 (6 bases). Germline V gene lookup returns CDR1 SGHVS and CDR2 FNYEAQ. This CDR3 is 12 amino acids long. The ends were cut back, 8 bases at V and 7 bases at J, with 14 bases in the middle. CDR3 in DNA: TGTGCCAGCGGTTCTGACAGGCGGACCCAGTACTTC. Amino acid sequence: CASGSDRRTQYF. Complete variable domain (other parts from reference TRBV7-6 and TRBJ2-5): GAGVSQSPRYKVTKRGQDVALRCDPISGHVSLYWYRQALGQGPEFLTYFNYEAQQDKSGLPNDRFSAERPEGSISTLTIQRTEQRDSAMYRCASGSDRRTQYFGPGTRLLVL.

In regard to this clone: In the same sample, other DNA sequences code for this CDR3. CDR3 sequence: CASSLTGLYEQYF. CDR3 DNA: TGCGCCAGCAGCTTGACAGGGTTGTACGAGCAGTACTTC. The rearrangement joins TRBV5-1 to TRBJ2-7, with a tentative D call TRBD1 (6 bases). The CDR3 contains 13 residues. Germline V gene sequence: CDR1 SGHRS, CDR2 YFSETQ. The V and J ends lost 1 base and 4 bases respectively, with 9 bases between them.

The genes are TRBV5-1 and TRBJ2-3; the match to TRBD1 covers 9 bases. V lost 4 bases, J lost 1 base, and 7 bases stayed unmatched. This CDR3 spans 16 amino acids. Germline CDR1 reads SGHRS; CDR2 reads YFSETQ. The CDR3 sequence is CASSVGRDRGTDTQYF. As DNA, the CDR3 is TGCGCCAGCAGCGTAGGCCGGGACAGGGGCACAGATACGCAGTATTTT.

J is TRBJ2-1 and V is TRBV29-1; TRBD1 is a possible D gene (6 bases). The CDR3 has 14 residues. The germline CDR1 and CDR2 sequences are SQVTM and ANQGSEA. The V gene lost 2 bases and the J gene lost 4 bases, with 12 bases spanning the gap. The CDR3 DNA reads TGCAGCGTTGAAACCCGCGACAGGTACAATGAGCAGTTCTTC. This encodes CSVETRDRYNEQFF.

There are many counts of this clone. The CDR3 spells CASSLTQGGREQYF. DNA for the CDR3: TGTGCCAGCAGCTTAACTCAAGGGGGGCGGGAGCAGTACTTC. The chain joins TRBV7-6 to TRBJ2-7; D may match TRBD1 or TRBD2 (6 bases each). The CDR3 runs 14 residues. Looked up from germline, CDR1 is SGHVS and CDR2 is FNYEAQ. V was trimmed by 2 bases and J by 7 bases, leaving 15 bases between them.

The V gene is TRBV5-6, the J gene TRBJ1-2; TRBD1 matches 7 bases. V was pared by 5 bases and J by 0 bases, with 7 bases of the junction left unmatched. Germline-derived CDR1 and CDR2 are SGHDT and YYEEEE. The CDR3 contains 15 residues. The CDR3, as DNA: TGTGCCAGCAGTTCTCCGGGACAGACTAACTATGGCTACACCTTC. This codes for CASSSPGQTNYGYTF.

The chain combines TRBV6-1 with TRBJ1-2; 9 bases fit TRBD1. From germline, CDR1 is MNHNS and CDR2 SASEGT. With V trimmed by 5 bases and J by 6 bases, 4 bases remained unmatched. The CDR3 extends over 13 amino acids. CDR3 in DNA: TGTGCCAGCAGTTCGGGACAGGGTGATGGCTACACCTTC. Protein: CASSSGQGDGYTF.

This sequence joins TRBV7-9 and TRBJ1-6; the D gene is possibly TRBD1 (6 bases). V was shortened by 6 bases and J by 10 bases, with 13 bases between the two germline ends. From germline, CDR1 is SEHNR and CDR2 FQNEAQ (reference sequence). The CDR3 totals 13 residues. CDR3: CASSDGGASPLHF. In nucleotides, the CDR3 is TGTGCCAGCAGTGACGGGGGGGCCTCACCCCTCCACTTT.

CDR3 region: CASSFTGLTEQYF. DNA of the CDR3: TGTGCCAGCAGTTTCACAGGGTTGACCGAGCAGTACTTC. This sequence joins TRBV27 and TRBJ2-7; tentatively, D is TRBD1 (6 bases). This CDR3 spans 13 amino acids. From germline, CDR1 is MNHEY and CDR2 SMNVEV (reference sequence). V was pared by 3 bases and J by 6 bases, with 12 bases between.

The V call is TRBV27, the J call TRBJ1-6; 7 positions match TRBD1. The CDR3 spans 14 residues. J gave up 4 bases and V 8 bases, and 5 bases lay outside the gene matches. Germline CDR1 MNHEY, CDR2 SMNVEV (reference sequence). The CDR3 DNA sequence: TGTGCCAGCGGCGGGACAGTTTATAATTCACCCCTCCACTTT. Translating gives CASGGTVYNSPLHF.

The chain recombines TRBV7-2 with TRBJ2-7, with TRBD2 identical over 8 bases. The CDR3 is 17 residues long. V gave up 1 base and J gave up 0 bases; unmatched junction bases: 8. Germline CDR1 is SGHTA and CDR2 is FQGNSA. The CDR3 DNA follows: TGTGCCAGCAGCTTAGGGACGGGGGGGCTCAACTCCTACGAGCAGTACTTC. This gives the protein CASSLGTGGLNSYEQYF. The full variable domain, completed using reference TRBV7-2 and TRBJ2-7, is GAGVSQSPSNKVTEKGKDVELRCDPISGHTALYWYRQSLGQGLEFLIYFQGNSAPDKSGLPSDRFSAERTGGSVSTLTIQRTQQEDSAVYLCASSLGTGGLNSYEQYFGPGTRLTVT.

The chain has TRBV15 and TRBJ1-2, with D hard to call. The CDR3 sequence is 11 residues long. V dropped 3 bases and J dropped 10 bases, with 9 bases sitting between them. Germline CDR1 LNHNV, CDR2 YYDKDF (reference sequence). CDR3 region: CATSSRGAYTF. The DNA for the CDR3 is TGTGCCACCAGCAGTCGGGGAGCCTACACCTTC.

The chain joins TRBV10-2 to TRBJ1-2; D not certain. Germline assignment: CDR1 WSHSY and CDR2 SAAADI. Trimming stripped 2 bases from V and 8 bases from J, with 9 bases between. CDR3 length: 12 residues. This CDR3 reads CASSEGLDGYTF. CDR3 coding DNA: TGCGCCAGCAGTGAGGGCCTCGACGGCTACACCTTC.

The chain recombines TRBV6-6 with TRBJ1-2; 8 bases fit TRBD1. This CDR3 has 13 amino acids. CDR1 and CDR2 from the germline V gene are MNHNY and SVGAGI (reference sequence). V dropped 6 bases and J dropped 3; count of bases not matched to a gene: 3. In DNA, the CDR3 is TGTGCCAGCAGGGAACAGGGGGACTATGGCTACACCTTC. The encoded protein is CASREQGDYGYTF.

This clone was seen a handful of times. The V call is TRBV7-9, the J call TRBJ1-1; a weak D match, TRBD1 (5 bases). There are 13 residues in the CDR3. The germline gives CDR1 SEHNR, CDR2 FQNEAQ (reference sequence). The ends were cut back, 2 bases at V and 4 bases at J, with 8 bases in the middle. DNA for the CDR3: TGTGCCAGCAGCTTATCTGGGGGCACTGAAGCTTTCTTT. Translation: CASSLSGGTEAFF.

The CDR3 sequence: CASSPNSGELFF. The CDR3 region has the DNA TGTGCCAGCAGCCCAAATTCCGGGGAGCTGTTTTTT. The chain carries TRBV7-9 and TRBJ2-2; D unclear. Per the germline V gene, CDR1 is SEHNR and CDR2 is FQNEAQ (reference sequence). Trimming removed 5 bases from V and 6 bases from J, with 7 bases in between. The CDR3 is made up of 12 amino acids.

The chain couples TRBV28 to TRBJ2-1; no clear D. V was shortened by 6 bases and J by 10 bases, with 13 bases between the two germline ends. This CDR3 spans 12 amino acids. CDR1 is MDHEN and CDR2 is SYDVKM in the germline V gene. CDR3 region: CASSRRSWEQFF. The CDR3 nucleotides read TGTGCCAGCAGCCGACGGTCTTGGGAGCAGTTCTTC. The entire variable domain, with the rest obtained from reference TRBV28 and TRBJ2-1, is as follows: DVKVTQSSRYLVKRTGEKVFLECVQDMDHENMFWYRQDPGLGLRLIYFSYDVKMKEKGDIPEGYSVSREKKERFSLILESASTNQTSMYLCASSRRSWEQFFGPGTRLTVL.

The CDR3 sequence: CSVKTGAQDSGANVLTF. CDR3 sequence (DNA): TGCAGCGTGAAGACCGGGGCTCAGGACTCTGGGGCCAACGTCCTGACTTTC. This sequence joins TRBV29-1 and TRBJ2-6; D is perhaps TRBD1 or TRBD2 (5 bases each). The germline V gene has CDR1 SQVTM and CDR2 ANQGSEA. This CDR3 has 17 amino acids. V lost 6 bases to trimming and J lost 0 bases, with 18 bases between them. The complete variable domain, with remaining parts taken from reference TRBV29-1 and TRBJ2-6, reads SAVISQKPSRDICQRGTSLTIQCQVDSQVTMMFWYRQQPGQSLTLIATANQGSEATYESGFVIDKFPISRPNLTFSTLTVSNMSPEDSSIYLCSVKTGAQDSGANVLTFGAGSRLTVL.

This chain connects TRBV25-1 to TRBJ2-2; maybe TRBD1 (7 bases). CDR1 is MGHDK and CDR2 is SYGVNS in the germline V gene. V dropped 6 bases and J dropped 4 bases, with 15 bases sitting between them. The CDR3 spans 15 residues. CDR3 bases: TGTGCCAGCAGAAGGGGGGACAGAGTCACCGGGGAGCTGTTTTTT. This translates into CASRRGDRVTGELFF.

This clone was found once. V gene TRBV6-5 combines with J gene TRBJ2-5; D possibly corresponds to TRBD1 (7 bases). V gave up 2 bases and J gave up 2 bases, with 12 bases separating them. Germline CDR1 MNHEY, CDR2 SVGAGI. The CDR3 totals 15 residues. The CDR3 sequence: CASSYGGGDQETQYF. The CDR3 bases are TGTGCCAGCAGTTACGGAGGGGGCGATCAAGAGACCCAGTACTTC.